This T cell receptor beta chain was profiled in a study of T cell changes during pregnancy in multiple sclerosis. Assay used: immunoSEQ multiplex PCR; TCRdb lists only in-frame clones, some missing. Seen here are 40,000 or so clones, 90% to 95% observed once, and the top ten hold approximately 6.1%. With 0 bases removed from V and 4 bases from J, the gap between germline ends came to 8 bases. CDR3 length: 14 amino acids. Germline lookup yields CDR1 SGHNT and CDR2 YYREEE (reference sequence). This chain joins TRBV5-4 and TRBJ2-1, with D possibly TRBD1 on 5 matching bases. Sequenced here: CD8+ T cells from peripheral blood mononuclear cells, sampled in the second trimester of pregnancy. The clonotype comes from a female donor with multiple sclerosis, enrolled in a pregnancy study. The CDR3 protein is CASSLGGEYNEQFF. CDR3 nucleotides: TGTGCCAGCAGCTTGGGGGGCGAGTACAATGAGCAGTTCTTC.